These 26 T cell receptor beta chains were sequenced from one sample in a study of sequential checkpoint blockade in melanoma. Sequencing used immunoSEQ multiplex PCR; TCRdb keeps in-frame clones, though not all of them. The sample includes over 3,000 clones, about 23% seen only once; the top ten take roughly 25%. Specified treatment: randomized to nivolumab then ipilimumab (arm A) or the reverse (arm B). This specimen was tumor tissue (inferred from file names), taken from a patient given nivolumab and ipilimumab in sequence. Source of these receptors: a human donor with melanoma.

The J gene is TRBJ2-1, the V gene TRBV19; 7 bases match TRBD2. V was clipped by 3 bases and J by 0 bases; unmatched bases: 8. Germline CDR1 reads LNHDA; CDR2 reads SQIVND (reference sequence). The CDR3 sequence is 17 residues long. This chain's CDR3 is CASSIGWGLSSYNEQFF. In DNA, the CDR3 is TGTGCCAGTAGTATTGGTTGGGGACTAAGCTCCTACAATGAGCAGTTCTTC.

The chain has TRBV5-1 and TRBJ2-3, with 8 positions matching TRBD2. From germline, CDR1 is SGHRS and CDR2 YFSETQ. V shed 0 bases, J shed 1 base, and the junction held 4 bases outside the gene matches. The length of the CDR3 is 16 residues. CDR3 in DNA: TGCGCCAGCAGCTTGGGCGGGACTAGAGGCACAGATACGCAGTATTTT. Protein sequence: CASSLGGTRGTDTQYF.

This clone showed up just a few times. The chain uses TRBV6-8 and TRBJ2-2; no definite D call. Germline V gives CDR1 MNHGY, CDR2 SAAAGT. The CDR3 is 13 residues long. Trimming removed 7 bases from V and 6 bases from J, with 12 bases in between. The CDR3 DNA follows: TGTGCCAGCAATACGGACCGGGCCGGGGAGCTGTTTTTT. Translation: CASNTDRAGELFF.

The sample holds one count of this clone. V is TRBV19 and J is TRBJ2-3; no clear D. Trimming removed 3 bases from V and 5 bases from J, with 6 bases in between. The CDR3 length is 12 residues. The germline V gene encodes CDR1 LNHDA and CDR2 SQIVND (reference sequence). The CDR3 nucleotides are TGTGCCAGTAGTATGGGTGTAGATACGCAGTATTTT. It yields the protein CASSMGVDTQYF.

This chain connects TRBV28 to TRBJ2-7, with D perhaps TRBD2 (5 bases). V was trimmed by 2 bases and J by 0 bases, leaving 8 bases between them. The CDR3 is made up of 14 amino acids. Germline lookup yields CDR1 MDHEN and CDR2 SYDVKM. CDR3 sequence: CASSLMGSSYEQYF. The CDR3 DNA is TGTGCCAGCAGTTTAATGGGGAGCTCCTACGAGCAGTACTTC. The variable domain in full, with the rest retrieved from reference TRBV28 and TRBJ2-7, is DVKVTQSSRYLVKRTGEKVFLECVQDMDHENMFWYRQDPGLGLRLIYFSYDVKMKEKGDIPEGYSVSREKKERFSLILESASTNQTSMYLCASSLMGSSYEQYFGPGTRLTVT.

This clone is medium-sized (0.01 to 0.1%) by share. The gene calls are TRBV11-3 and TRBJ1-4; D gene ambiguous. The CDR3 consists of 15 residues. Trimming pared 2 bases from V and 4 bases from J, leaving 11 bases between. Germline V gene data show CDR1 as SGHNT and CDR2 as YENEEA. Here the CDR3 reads CASSLRGLGNEKLFF. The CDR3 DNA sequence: TGTGCCAGCAGCTTAAGAGGGTTGGGTAATGAAAAACTGTTTTTT. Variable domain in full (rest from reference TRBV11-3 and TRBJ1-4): EAGVVQSPRYKIIEKKQPVAFWCNPISGHNTLYWYLQNLGQGPELLIRYENEEAVDDSQLPKDRFSAERLKGVDSTLKIQPAELGDSAVYLCASSLRGLGNEKLFFGSGTQLSVL.

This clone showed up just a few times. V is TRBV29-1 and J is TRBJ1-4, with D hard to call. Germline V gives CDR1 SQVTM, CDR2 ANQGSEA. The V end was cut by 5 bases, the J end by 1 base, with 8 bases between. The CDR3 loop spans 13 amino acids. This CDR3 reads CSVRDQTNEKLFF. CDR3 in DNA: TGCAGCGTTCGTGATCAAACTAATGAAAAACTGTTTTTT.

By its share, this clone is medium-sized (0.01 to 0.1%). Here the CDR3 reads CASSSAGTGDYEQYF. The CDR3 nucleotides are TGTGCCAGCAGCTCCGCCGGGACAGGGGACTACGAGCAGTACTTC. The chain links TRBV6-8 to TRBJ2-7; TRBD1 matches at 10 bases. Looked up from germline, CDR1 is MNHGY and CDR2 is SAAAGT. The CDR3 length is 15 residues. Trimming at V came to 6 bases and at J to 3 bases, leaving 8 bases not matched to a gene.

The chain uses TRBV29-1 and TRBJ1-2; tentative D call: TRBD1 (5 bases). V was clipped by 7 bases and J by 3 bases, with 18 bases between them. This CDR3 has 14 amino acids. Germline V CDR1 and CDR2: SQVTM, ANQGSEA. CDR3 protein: CSATYWDGDYGYTF. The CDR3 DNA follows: TGCAGCGCGACCTACTGGGACGGTGACTATGGCTACACCTTC. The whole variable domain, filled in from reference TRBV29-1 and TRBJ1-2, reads SAVISQKPSRDICQRGTSLTIQCQVDSQVTMMFWYRQQPGQSLTLIATANQGSEATYESGFVIDKFPISRPNLTFSTLTVSNMSPEDSSIYLCSATYWDGDYGYTFGSGTRLTVV.

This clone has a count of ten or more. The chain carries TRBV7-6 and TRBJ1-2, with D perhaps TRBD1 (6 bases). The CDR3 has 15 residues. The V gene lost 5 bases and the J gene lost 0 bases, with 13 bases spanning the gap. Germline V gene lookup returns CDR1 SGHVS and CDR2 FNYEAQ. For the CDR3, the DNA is TGTGCCAGCAGCCCGATACAGGGTTCTAACTATGGCTACACCTTC. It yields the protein CASSPIQGSNYGYTF. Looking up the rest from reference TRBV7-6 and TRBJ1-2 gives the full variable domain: GAGVSQSPRYKVTKRGQDVALRCDPISGHVSLYWYRQALGQGPEFLTYFNYEAQQDKSGLPNDRFSAERPEGSISTLTIQRTEQRDSAMYRCASSPIQGSNYGYTFGSGTRLTVV.

This CDR3 reads CAISPFQFRWTSGSSYRGTGELFF. The CDR3, as DNA: TGTGCCATCAGTCCCTTTCAATTCCGTTGGACTAGCGGGAGCTCCTACAGGGGCACCGGGGAGCTGTTTTTT. The chain uses TRBV10-3 and TRBJ2-2, with 13 positions matching TRBD2. The germline V gene encodes CDR1 ENHRY and CDR2 SYGVKD. The CDR3 runs 24 residues. J was trimmed by 4 bases and V by 5 bases; bases with no gene match: 28.

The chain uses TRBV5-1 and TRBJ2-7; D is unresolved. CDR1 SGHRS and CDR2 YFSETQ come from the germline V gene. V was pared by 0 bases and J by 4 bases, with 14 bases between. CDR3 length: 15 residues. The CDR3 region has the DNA TGCGCCAGCAGCTTGGTGGATTTTCCGCTGTACGAGCAGTACTTC. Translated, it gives CASSLVDFPLYEQYF.

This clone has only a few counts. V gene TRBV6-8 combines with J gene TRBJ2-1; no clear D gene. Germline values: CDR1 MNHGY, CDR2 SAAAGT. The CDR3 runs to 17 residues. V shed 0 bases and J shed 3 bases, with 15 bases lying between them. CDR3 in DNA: TGTGCCAGCAGTTACTCCCTTAGACCTACCAACTACAATGAGCAGTTCTTC. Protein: CASSYSLRPTNYNEQFF.

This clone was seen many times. DNA for the CDR3: TGTGCCAGCAGCTTAAGTATCGGGGAATACAATGAGCAGTTCTTC. Its translation is CASSLSIGEYNEQFF. The V call is TRBV11-3, the J call TRBJ2-1, with D perhaps matching TRBD2 (5 bases). Germline loops: CDR1 SGHNT, CDR2 YENEEA. The CDR3 is 15 amino acids. Between the trimmed V and J ends, which lost 2 bases and 4 bases, there was a span of 12 bases.

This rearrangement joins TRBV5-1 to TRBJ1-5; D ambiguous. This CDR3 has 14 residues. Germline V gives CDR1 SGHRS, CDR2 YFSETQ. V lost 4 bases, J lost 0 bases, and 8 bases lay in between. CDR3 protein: CASSPGYSNQPQHF. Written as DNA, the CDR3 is TGCGCCAGCAGCCCCGGGTATAGCAATCAGCCCCAGCATTTT.

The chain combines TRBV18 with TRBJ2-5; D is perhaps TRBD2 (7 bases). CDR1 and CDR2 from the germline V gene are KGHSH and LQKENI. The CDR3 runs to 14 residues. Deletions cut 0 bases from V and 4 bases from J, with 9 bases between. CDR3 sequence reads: CASSPPRGGETQYF. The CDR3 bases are TGTGCCAGCTCACCACCAAGGGGGGGAGAGACCCAGTACTTC.

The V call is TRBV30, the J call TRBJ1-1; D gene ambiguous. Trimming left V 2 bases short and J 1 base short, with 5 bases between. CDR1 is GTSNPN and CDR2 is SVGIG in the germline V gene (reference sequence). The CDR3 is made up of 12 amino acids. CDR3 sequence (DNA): TGTGCCTGGAGTTTGGGGAACACTGAAGCTTTCTTT. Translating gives CAWSLGNTEAFF.

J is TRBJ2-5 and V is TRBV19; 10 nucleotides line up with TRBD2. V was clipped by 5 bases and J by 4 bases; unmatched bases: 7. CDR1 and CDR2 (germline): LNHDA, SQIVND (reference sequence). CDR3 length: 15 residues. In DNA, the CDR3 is TGTGCCAGTAGTTTCGGGCTAGCGGGAGTAGAGACCCAGTACTTC. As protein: CASSFGLAGVETQYF. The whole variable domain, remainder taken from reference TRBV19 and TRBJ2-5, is DGGITQSPKYLFRKEGQNVTLSCEQNLNHDAMYWYRQDPGQGLRLIYYSQIVNDFQKGDIAEGYSVSREKKESFPLTVTSAQKNPTAFYLCASSFGLAGVETQYFGPGTRLLVL.

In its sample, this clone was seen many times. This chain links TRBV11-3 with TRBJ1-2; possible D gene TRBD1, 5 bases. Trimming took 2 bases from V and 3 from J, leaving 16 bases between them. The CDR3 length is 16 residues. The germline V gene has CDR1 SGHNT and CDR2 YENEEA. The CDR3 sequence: CASSLIPKGSDYGYTF. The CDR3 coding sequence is TGTGCCAGCAGCTTAATACCGAAGGGGTCGGACTATGGCTACACCTTC.

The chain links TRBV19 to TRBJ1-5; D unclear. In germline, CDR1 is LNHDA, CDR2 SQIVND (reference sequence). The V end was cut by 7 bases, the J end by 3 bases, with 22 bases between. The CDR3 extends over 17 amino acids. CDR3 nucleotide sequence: TGTGCCAGTACCCACCTCTTTTCTCCAGGATTCAATCAGCCCCAGCATTTT. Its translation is CASTHLFSPGFNQPQHF.

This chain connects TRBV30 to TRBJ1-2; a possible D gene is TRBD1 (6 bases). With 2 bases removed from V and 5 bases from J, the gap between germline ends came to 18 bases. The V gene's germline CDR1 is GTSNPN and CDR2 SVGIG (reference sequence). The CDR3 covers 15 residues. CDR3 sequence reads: CAWSSRYRERYGYTF. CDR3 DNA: TGTGCCTGGAGTTCTCGGTACAGGGAGCGGTATGGCTACACCTTC.

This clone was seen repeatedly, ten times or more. CDR3 amino acids: CASSFPFDANTGELFF. CDR3 in DNA: TGTGCCAGCAGCTTCCCGTTCGACGCGAACACCGGGGAGCTGTTTTTT. V is TRBV11-3 and J is TRBJ2-2; D remains unclear. This CDR3 comprises 16 residues. Germline V gives CDR1 SGHNT, CDR2 YENEEA. The V end was cut by 3 bases, the J end by 0 bases, with 11 bases between.

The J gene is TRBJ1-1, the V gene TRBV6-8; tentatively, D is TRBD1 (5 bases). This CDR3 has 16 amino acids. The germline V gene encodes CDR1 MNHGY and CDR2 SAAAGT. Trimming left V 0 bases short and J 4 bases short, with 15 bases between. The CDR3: CASSYSLGVYGTEAFF. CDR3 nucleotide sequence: TGTGCCAGCAGTTACTCTCTGGGGGTGTATGGCACTGAAGCTTTCTTT.

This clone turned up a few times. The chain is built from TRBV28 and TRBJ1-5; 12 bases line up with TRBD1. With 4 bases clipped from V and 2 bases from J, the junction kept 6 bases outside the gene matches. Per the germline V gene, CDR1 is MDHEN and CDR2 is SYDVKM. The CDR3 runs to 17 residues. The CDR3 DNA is TGTGCCAGCAGTTCAGGGGACAGGGGGCTAGGCAATCAGCCCCAGCATTTT. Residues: CASSSGDRGLGNQPQHF.

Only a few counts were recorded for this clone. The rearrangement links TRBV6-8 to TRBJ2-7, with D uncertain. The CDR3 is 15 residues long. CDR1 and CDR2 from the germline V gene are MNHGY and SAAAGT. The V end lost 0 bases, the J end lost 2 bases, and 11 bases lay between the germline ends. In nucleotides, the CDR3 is TGTGCCAGCAGTTACTCGAAACGAGATACCTACGAGCAGTACTTC. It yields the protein CASSYSKRDTYEQYF.

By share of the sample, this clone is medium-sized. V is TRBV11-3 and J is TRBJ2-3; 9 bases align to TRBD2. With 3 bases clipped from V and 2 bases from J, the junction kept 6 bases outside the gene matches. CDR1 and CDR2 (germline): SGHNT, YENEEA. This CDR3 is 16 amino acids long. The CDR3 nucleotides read TGTGCCAGCAGCTTTTTGGGCGGGAGGGACACAGATACGCAGTATTTT. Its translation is CASSFLGGRDTDTQYF. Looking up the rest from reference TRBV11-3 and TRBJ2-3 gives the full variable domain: EAGVVQSPRYKIIEKKQPVAFWCNPISGHNTLYWYLQNLGQGPELLIRYENEEAVDDSQLPKDRFSAERLKGVDSTLKIQPAELGDSAVYLCASSFLGGRDTDTQYFGPGTRLTVL.